One and the same sample provided the 10 T cell receptor beta chains below, sequenced in a study of T cell changes during pregnancy in multiple sclerosis. Sequencing used immunoSEQ multiplex PCR; TCRdb keeps in-frame clones, though not all of them. The sample lists about 110,000 clones; approximately 89% were seen once. Here the sequenced sample was peripheral blood, taken after pregnancy. The source is a female donor with multiple sclerosis, enrolled in a pregnancy study.

V usage is TRBV6-6 and J usage is TRBJ2-3, with 10 nucleotides matching TRBD2. CDR3 length: 16 residues. Trimming removed 6 bases from V and 2 bases from J; junction bases left unmatched: 8. Germline assignment: CDR1 MNHNY and CDR2 SVGAGI (reference sequence). CDR3 amino acids: CASRLVGTSATDTQYF. The DNA for the CDR3 is TGTGCCAGCAGACTCGTAGGGACTAGCGCCACAGATACGCAGTATTTT.

The V call is TRBV2, the J call TRBJ2-5, with TRBD2 matching 7 bases. J was trimmed by 4 bases and V by 7 bases; bases with no gene match: 9. This CDR3 region has 14 residues. Germline-derived CDR1 and CDR2 are SNHLY and FYNNEI. The CDR3 nucleotides are TGTGCCAGCACCTTTGGGGGAGGGAGAGAGACCCAGTACTTC. Protein product: CASTFGGGRETQYF.

The genes are TRBV27 and TRBJ2-7; maybe TRBD1 (5 bases). Germline CDR1 MNHEY, CDR2 SMNVEV (reference sequence). This CDR3 region has 11 residues. V lost 6 bases and J lost 7, with 10 bases in between. This chain's CDR3 is CASRGRGEQYF. CDR3 sequence (DNA): TGTGCCAGCAGGGGGCGTGGGGAGCAGTACTTC.

J is TRBJ1-1 and V is TRBV29-1; 7 bases agree with TRBD1. The CDR3 is 12 residues long. With 4 bases clipped from V and 6 bases from J, the junction kept 5 bases outside the gene matches. CDR1 and CDR2 from the germline V gene are SQVTM and ANQGSEA. The CDR3 DNA is TGCAGCGTTGCAGGGGGTAACGCTGAAGCTTTCTTT. Encoded protein: CSVAGGNAEAFF.

J is TRBJ1-5 and V is TRBV19; 8 bases are a match to TRBD1. This CDR3 region has 15 residues. Trimming removed 0 bases from V and 6 bases from J; junction bases left unmatched: 4. The germline gives CDR1 LNHDA, CDR2 SQIVND (reference sequence). CDR3 DNA: TGTGCCAGTAGTATAGATGGGGACAGGACTCAGCCCCAGCATTTT. Translated, it gives CASSIDGDRTQPQHF.

The CDR3 reads CASSLRTTDTQYF. The CDR3 DNA reads TGTGCCAGCAGCTTGAGGACAACAGATACGCAGTATTTT. J is TRBJ2-3 and V is TRBV5-6; maybe TRBD1 (5 bases). The CDR3 length is 13 residues. In germline, CDR1 is SGHDT, CDR2 YYEEEE. V lost 1 base and J lost 3, with 6 bases in between.

For the CDR3, the DNA is TGTGCCAGCAGCCAGACAGGACTGTCCCTTACGCAGTATTTT. Amino acids: CASSQTGLSLTQYF. The chain carries TRBV6-5 and TRBJ2-3, with a weak D call TRBD1 (6 bases). The CDR3 consists of 14 residues. Trimming pared 6 bases from V and 8 bases from J, leaving 18 bases between. The germline CDR1 and CDR2 sequences are MNHEY and SVGAGI.

The V gene is TRBV5-4, the J gene TRBJ1-2; no clear D. The CDR3 runs 13 residues. Germline V CDR1 and CDR2: SGHNT, YYREEE (reference sequence). V lost 1 base and J 5 bases, leaving 9 bases between the germline ends. The CDR3 nucleotides are TGTGCCAGCAGCTTGCCGGGGAGTTATGGCTACACCTTC. Amino acid sequence: CASSLPGSYGYTF.

This chain's CDR3 is CASSLLTSGVTDTQYF. The CDR3 DNA reads TGTGCCAGCAGCCTATTGACTAGCGGGGTAACAGATACGCAGTATTTT. The chain couples TRBV4-2 to TRBJ2-3; 11 bases are shared with TRBD2. CDR1 is LGHNA, CDR2 YNFKEQ, per germline. The V gene end was trimmed by 4 bases and the J gene end by 3 bases; junction bases not matched to a gene: 6. This CDR3 has 16 residues.

This clone has a count of ten or more. The chain's CDR3 is CASSHYDRTTEAFF. CDR3 in DNA: TGCGCCAGCAGCCATTATGACAGGACCACTGAAGCTTTCTTT. This chain joins TRBV4-1 and TRBJ1-1; D perhaps matches TRBD1 (6 bases). The CDR3 is made up of 14 amino acids. In germline, CDR1 is MGHRA, CDR2 YSYEKL. V was trimmed by 3 bases and J by 4 bases, leaving 12 bases between them.